These 8 T cell receptor beta chains originate from one sample sequenced in a study of T cells in tumors after PD-1 blockade. The method was immunoSEQ multiplex PCR; TCRdb's version includes in-frame clones alone and lacks a portion of them. The sample records about 47,000 clones, roughly 79% being singletons. This material consisted of PBMCs, taken before anti-PD-1 treatment. The receptor set was obtained from a human donor with basal cell carcinoma.

The V call is TRBV6-6, the J call TRBJ2-1; D unresolved. V was clipped by 6 bases and J by 6 bases, with 3 bases between them. There are 10 residues in the CDR3. The germline gives CDR1 MNHNY, CDR2 SVGAGI (reference sequence). The CDR3 DNA follows: TGTGCCAGCAGGTCCAATGAGCAGTTCTTC. This sequence encodes CASRSNEQFF.

V is TRBV19 and J is TRBJ2-1, with D perhaps TRBD1 or TRBD2 (5 bases each). CDR1 and CDR2 (germline): LNHDA, SQIVND (reference sequence). V was pared by 4 bases and J by 0 bases, with 16 bases between. CDR3 length: 17 residues. This CDR3 reads CASSKMGVRSSYNEQFF. DNA for the CDR3: TGTGCCAGTAGTAAAATGGGGGTCCGGAGCTCCTACAATGAGCAGTTCTTC.

The gene calls are TRBV6-5 and TRBJ1-4, with 8 bases lining up with TRBD1. The trim removed 6 bases at V and 5 bases at J, leaving 5 bases unmatched. CDR3 length equals 14 residues. Germline-derived CDR1 and CDR2 are MNHEY and SVGAGI. CDR3 region: CASRNRGGNEKLFF. The CDR3 bases are TGTGCCAGCAGAAACAGGGGGGGGAATGAAAAACTGTTTTTT.

The chain has TRBV28 and TRBJ1-1; D remains unclear. The CDR3 has 11 amino acids. V lost 11 bases and J 0 bases, leaving 7 bases between the germline ends. CDR1 MDHEN and CDR2 SYDVKM come from the germline V gene. CDR3 nucleotides: TGTGCCTCCTACGTGAACACTGAAGCTTTCTTT. Translating it yields CASYVNTEAFF.

The rearrangement links TRBV29-1 to TRBJ2-7; D remains unclear. CDR3 size: 14 residues. Trimming removed 5 bases from V and 4 bases from J, with 18 bases in between. Germline CDR1 reads SQVTM; CDR2 reads ANQGSEA. CDR3 sequence: CSVRSGQLSYEQYF. The DNA for the CDR3 is TGCAGCGTTAGGTCCGGGCAGCTTAGTTACGAGCAGTACTTC.

The chain recombines TRBV6-5 with TRBJ1-4; D is unclear. This CDR3 spans 14 amino acids. Trimming took 6 bases from V and 8 from J, leaving 16 bases between them. Germline CDR1 MNHEY, CDR2 SVGAGI. The CDR3 protein is CASSRSTAREKLFF. Here the CDR3 DNA reads TGTGCCAGCAGCCGTAGTACAGCAAGAGAAAAACTGTTTTTT.

The chain links TRBV6-6 to TRBJ1-5; unclear D gene. Per the germline V gene, CDR1 is MNHNY and CDR2 is SVGAGI (reference sequence). The CDR3 extends over 21 amino acids. V shed 5 bases and J shed 0 bases, with 29 bases lying between them. The CDR3 DNA reads as TGTGCCAGCAGTCAATCCGGCAGAGGTTCTACACCCCTCTATAGCAATCAGCCCCAGCATTTT. This codes for CASSQSGRGSTPLYSNQPQHF.

CDR3 sequence: CASSEDRSSYNEQFF. The CDR3 nucleotides read TGTGCCAGCAGCGAGGACAGGAGCTCCTACAATGAGCAGTTCTTC. The rearrangement links TRBV6-4 to TRBJ2-1; 7 bases match TRBD1. V shed 6 bases and J 0 bases; nucleotides not matched to a gene: 5. This CDR3 has 15 residues. Germline CDR1 and CDR2: MRHNA and SNTAGT.